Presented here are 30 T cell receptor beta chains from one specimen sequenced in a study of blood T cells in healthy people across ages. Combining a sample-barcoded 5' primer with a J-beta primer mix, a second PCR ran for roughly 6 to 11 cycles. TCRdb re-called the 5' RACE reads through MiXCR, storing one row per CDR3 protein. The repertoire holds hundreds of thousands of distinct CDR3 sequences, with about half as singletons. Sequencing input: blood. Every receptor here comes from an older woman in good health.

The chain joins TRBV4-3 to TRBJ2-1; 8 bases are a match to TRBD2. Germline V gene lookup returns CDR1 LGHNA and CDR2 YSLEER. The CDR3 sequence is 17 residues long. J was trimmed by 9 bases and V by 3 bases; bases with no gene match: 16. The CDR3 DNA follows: TGCGCCAGCAGCCAGGTCAGCGGGAGAGGTTATGTTGGTGAGCAGTTCTTC. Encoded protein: CASSQVSGRGYVGEQFF.

The CDR3, as DNA: TGCAGTGCTGCTTCAAGGACTGGCTACGAGCAGTACTTC. Translating it yields CSAASRTGYEQYF. The rearrangement joins TRBV20-1 to TRBJ2-7; weak D call: TRBD2 (5 bases). CDR3 length equals 13 residues. V was trimmed by 5 bases and J by 3 bases, leaving 14 bases between them. The germline V gene has CDR1 DFQATT and CDR2 SNEGSKA (reference sequence).

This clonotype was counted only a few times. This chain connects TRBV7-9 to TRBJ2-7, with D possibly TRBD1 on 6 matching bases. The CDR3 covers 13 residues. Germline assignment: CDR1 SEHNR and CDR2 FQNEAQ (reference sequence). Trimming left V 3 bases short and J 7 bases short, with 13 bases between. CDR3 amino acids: CASSFPGAGEQYF. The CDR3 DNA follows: TGTGCCAGCAGCTTCCCAGGGGCAGGGGAGCAGTACTTC.

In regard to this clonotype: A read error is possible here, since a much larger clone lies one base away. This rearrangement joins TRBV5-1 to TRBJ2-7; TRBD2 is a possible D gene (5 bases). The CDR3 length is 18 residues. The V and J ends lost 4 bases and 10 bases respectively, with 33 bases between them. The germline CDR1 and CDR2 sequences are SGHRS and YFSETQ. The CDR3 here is CASSVALLGNFAQESQYF. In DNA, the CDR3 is TGCGCCAGCAGCGTAGCGTTATTAGGTAACTTCGCTCAAGAGTCCCAGTACTTC. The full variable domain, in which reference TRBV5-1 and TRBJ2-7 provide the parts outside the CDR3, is KAGVTQTPRYLIKTRGQQVTLSCSPISGHRSVSWYQQTPGQGLQFLFEYFSETQRNKGNFPGRFSGRQFSNSRSEMNVSTLELGDSALYLCASSVALLGNFAQESQYFGPGTRLTVT.

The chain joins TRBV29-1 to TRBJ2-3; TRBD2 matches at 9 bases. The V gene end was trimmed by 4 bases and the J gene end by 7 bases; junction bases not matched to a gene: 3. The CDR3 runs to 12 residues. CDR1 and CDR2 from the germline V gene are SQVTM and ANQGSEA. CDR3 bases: TGCAGCGTTGGGCGGGAGGGGAATACGCAGTATTTT. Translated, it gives CSVGREGNTQYF.

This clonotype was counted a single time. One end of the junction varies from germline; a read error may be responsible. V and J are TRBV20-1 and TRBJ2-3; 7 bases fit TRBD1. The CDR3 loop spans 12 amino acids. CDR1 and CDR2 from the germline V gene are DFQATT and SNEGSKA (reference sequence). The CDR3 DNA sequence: TGCAGTGAACAGGGGAAAACAGATATGCAGTATTTT. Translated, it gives CSEQGKTDMQYF.

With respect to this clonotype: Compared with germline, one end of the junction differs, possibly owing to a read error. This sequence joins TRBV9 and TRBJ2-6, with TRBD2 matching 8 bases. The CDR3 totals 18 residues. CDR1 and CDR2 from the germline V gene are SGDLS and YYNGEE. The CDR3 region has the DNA TGTGTCAGCAGCGCCCCGGCGGGAGGCTTCTCTGGGGCCAACGTCCTGACTTTC. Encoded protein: CVSSAPAGGFSGANVLTF.

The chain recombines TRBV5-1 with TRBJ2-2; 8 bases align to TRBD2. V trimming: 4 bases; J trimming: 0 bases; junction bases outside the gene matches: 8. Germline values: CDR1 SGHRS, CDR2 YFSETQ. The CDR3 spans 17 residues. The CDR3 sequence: CASSPSGGLTNTGELFF. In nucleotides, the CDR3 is TGCGCCAGCAGCCCTTCGGGGGGGTTAACGAACACCGGGGAGCTGTTTTTT.

This CDR3 reads CASSQNPQGLNEQFF. CDR3 nucleotides: TGTGCCAGCAGTCAAAATCCCCAGGGCCTAAATGAGCAGTTCTTC. The chain links TRBV6-2 or TRBV6-3 to TRBJ2-1, with D maybe TRBD1 (5 bases). CDR1 and CDR2 from the germline V gene are MNHEY and SVGEGT. CDR3 length: 15 amino acids. V gave up 5 bases and J gave up 7 bases, with 18 bases separating them.

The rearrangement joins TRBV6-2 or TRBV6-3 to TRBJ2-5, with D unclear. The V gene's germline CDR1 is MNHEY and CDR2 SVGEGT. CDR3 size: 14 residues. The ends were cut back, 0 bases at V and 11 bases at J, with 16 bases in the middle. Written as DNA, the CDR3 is TGTGCCAGCAGTTACTCTTGGTCCCAAAGGGCGCAGTACTTC. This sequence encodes CASSYSWSQRAQYF.

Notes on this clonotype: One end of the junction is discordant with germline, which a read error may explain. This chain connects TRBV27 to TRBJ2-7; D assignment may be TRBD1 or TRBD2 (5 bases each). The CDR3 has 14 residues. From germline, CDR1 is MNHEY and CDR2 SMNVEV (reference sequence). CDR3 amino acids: CASSVSCRGHEQYF. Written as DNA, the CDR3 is TGTGCCAGCAGTGTATCGTGTCGGGGCCACGAGCAGTACTTC.

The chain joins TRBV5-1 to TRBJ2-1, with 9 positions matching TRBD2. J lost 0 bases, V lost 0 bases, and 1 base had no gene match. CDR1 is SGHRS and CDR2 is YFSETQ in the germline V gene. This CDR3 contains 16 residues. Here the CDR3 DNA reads TGCGCCAGCAGCTTGGGGACTAGCGCCTCCTACAATGAGCAGTTCTTC. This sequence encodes CASSLGTSASYNEQFF. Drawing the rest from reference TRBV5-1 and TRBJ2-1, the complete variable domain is KAGVTQTPRYLIKTRGQQVTLSCSPISGHRSVSWYQQTPGQGLQFLFEYFSETQRNKGNFPGRFSGRQFSNSRSEMNVSTLELGDSALYLCASSLGTSASYNEQFFGPGTRLTVL.

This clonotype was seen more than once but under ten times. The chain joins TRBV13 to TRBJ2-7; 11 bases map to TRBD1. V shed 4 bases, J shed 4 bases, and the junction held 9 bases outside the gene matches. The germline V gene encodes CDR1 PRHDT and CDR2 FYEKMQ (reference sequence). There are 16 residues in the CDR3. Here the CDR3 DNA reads TGTGCCAGCAGCTCACAGTGGGACAGGGGGTCATACGAGCAGTACTTC. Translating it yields CASSSQWDRGSYEQYF.

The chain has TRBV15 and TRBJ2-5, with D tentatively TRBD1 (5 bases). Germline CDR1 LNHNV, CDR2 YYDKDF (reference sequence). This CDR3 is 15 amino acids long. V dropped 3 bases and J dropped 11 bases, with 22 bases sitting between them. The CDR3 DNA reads TGTGCCACCAGCAGGGACAAGAGGATTTCAGGTGAGCAGTACTTC. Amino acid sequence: CATSRDKRISGEQYF.

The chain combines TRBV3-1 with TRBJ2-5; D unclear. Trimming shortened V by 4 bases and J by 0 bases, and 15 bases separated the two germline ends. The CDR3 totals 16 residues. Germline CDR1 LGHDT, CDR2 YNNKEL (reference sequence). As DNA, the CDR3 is TGTGCCAGCAGCCTTCGGACGGATTTGTACCAAGAGACCCAGTACTTC. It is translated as CASSLRTDLYQETQYF.

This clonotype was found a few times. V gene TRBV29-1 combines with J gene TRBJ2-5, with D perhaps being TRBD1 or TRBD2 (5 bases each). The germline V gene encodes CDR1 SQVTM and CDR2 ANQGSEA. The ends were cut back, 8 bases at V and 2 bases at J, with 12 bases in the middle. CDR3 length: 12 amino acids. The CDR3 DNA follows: TGCAGCTCAATCGGGGCTCAAGAGACCCAGTACTTC. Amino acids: CSSIGAQETQYF.

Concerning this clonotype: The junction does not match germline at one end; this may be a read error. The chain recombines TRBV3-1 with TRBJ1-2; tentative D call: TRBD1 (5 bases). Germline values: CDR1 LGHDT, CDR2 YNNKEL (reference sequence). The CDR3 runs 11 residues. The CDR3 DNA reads TGTACCAGCAGTCAGGGACCTGGCTACACCTTC. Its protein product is CTSSQGPGYTF. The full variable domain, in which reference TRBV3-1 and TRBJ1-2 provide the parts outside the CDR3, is DTAVSQTPKYLVTQMGNDKSIKCEQNLGHDTMYWYKQDSKKFLKIMFSYNNKELIINETVPNRFSPKSPDKAHLNLHINSLELGDSAVYFCTSSQGPGYTFGSGTRLTVV.

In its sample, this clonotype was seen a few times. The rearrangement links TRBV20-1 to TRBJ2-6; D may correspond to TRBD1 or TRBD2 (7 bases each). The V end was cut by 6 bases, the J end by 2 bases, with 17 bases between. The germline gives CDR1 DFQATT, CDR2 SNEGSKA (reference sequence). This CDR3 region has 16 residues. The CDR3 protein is CSAQTPGGAGANVLTF. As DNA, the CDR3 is TGCAGTGCCCAAACACCAGGGGGGGCTGGGGCCAACGTCCTGACTTTC.

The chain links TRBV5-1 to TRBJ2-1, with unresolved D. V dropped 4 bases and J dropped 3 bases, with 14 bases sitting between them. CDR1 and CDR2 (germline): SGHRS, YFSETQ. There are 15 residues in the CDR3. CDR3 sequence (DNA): TGCGCCAGCAGCCCCTCGACGAGAAGCTACAATGAGCAGTTCTTC. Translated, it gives CASSPSTRSYNEQFF.

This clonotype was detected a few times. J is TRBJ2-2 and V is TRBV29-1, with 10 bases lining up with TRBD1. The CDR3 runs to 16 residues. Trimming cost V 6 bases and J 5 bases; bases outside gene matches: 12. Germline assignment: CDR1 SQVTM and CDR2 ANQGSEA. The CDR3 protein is CSVVGTGAFRTGELFF. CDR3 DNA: TGCAGCGTCGTCGGGACAGGGGCTTTTCGGACCGGGGAGCTGTTTTTT.

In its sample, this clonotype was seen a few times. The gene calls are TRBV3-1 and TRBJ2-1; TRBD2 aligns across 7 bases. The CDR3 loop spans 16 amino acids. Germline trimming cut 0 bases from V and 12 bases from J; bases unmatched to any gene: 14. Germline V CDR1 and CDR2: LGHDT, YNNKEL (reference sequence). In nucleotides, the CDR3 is TGTGCCAGCAGCCAAGAGCCCACTAGCGTGGCTTTTGGGCAGTTCTTC. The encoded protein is CASSQEPTSVAFGQFF.

The CDR3 spells CASSQDYPGTGGFEQYF. In DNA form, the CDR3 reads TGCGCCAGCAGCCAAGATTACCCCGGGACAGGAGGATTCGAGCAGTACTTC. The rearrangement uses TRBV4-1 and TRBJ2-5; 8 nucleotides match TRBD1. The DNA end favors TRBJ2-7, so the J call may be wrong. CDR1 and CDR2 (germline): MGHRA, YSYEKL. This CDR3 has 17 residues.

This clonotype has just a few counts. This CDR3 reads CASNGGGVVTQYF. In DNA form, the CDR3 reads TGTGCCAGCAATGGCGGAGGGGTTGTGACCCAGTACTTC. The V call is TRBV7-2, the J call TRBJ2-5, with D perhaps TRBD2 (6 bases). With 7 bases removed from V and 7 bases from J, the gap between germline ends came to 16 bases. The CDR3 is 13 residues long. Per the germline V gene, CDR1 is SGHTA and CDR2 is FQGNSA. The full variable domain, rest sourced from reference TRBV7-2 and TRBJ2-5, is GAGVSQSPSNKVTEKGKDVELRCDPISGHTALYWYRQSLGQGLEFLIYFQGNSAPDKSGLPSDRFSAERTGGSVSTLTIQRTQQEDSAVYLCASNGGGVVTQYFGPGTRLLVL.

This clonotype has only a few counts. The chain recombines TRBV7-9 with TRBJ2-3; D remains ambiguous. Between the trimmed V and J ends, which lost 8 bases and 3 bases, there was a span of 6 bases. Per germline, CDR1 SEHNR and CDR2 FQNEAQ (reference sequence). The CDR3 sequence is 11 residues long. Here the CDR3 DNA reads TGTGCCAGCGGGTTTACAGATACGCAGTATTTT. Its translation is CASGFTDTQYF.

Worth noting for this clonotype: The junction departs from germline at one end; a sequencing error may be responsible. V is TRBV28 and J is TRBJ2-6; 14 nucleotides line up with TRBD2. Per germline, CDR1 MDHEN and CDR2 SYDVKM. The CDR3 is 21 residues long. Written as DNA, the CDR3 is TGCGCCAGCAGTTCGCCGGGACTAGCGGGAGTTGCCTCCTCTGGGGCCAACGTCCTGACTTTC. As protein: CASSSPGLAGVASSGANVLTF.

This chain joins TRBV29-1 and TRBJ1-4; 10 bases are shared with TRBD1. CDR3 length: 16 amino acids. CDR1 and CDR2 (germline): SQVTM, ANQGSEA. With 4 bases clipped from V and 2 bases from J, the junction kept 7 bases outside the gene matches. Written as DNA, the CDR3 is TGCAGCGTTGCCCGGGACAGGGGACCGACTAATGAAAAACTGTTTTTT. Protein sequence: CSVARDRGPTNEKLFF.

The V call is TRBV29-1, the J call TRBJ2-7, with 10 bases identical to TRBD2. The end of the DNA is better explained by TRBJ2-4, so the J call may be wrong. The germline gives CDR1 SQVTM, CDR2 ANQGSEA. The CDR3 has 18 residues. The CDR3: CSVSPYLLAGVGKNIQYF. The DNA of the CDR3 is TGCAGCGTTTCCCCTTACCTTCTAGCGGGAGTCGGAAAAAACATTCAGTACTTC.

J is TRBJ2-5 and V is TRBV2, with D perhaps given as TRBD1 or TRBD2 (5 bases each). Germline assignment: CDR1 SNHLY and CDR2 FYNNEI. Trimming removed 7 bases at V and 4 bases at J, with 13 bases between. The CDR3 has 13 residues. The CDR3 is CASMGDWRETQYF. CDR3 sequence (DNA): TGTGCCAGCATGGGGGATTGGCGAGAGACCCAGTACTTC.

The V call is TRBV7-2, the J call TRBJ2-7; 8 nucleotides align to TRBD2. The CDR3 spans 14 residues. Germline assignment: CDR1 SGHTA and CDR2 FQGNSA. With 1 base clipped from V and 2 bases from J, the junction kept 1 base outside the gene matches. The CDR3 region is CASSLELAAYEQYF. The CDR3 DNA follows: TGTGCCAGCAGCTTAGAACTAGCGGCCTACGAGCAGTACTTC.

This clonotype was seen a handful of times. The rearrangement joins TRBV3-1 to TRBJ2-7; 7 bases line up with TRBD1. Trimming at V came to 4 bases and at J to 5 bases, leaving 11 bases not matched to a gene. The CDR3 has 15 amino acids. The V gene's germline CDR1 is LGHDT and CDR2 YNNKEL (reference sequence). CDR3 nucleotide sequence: TGTGCCAGCAGCCGGAGAACAGGGGTTGTCAACGAGCAGTACTTC. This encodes CASSRRTGVVNEQYF.